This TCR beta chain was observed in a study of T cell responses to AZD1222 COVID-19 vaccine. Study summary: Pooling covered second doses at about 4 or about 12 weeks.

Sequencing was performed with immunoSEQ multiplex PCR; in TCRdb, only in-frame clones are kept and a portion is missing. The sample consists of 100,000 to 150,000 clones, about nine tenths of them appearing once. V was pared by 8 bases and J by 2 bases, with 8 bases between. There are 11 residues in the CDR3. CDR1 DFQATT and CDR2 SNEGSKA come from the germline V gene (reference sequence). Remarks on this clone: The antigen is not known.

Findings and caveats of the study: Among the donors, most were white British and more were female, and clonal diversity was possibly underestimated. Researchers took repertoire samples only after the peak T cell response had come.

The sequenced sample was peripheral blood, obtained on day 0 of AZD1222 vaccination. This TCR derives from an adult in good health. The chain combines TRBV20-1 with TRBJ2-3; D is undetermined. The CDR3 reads CSPRPTDTQYF. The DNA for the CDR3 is TGCAGTCCCCGCCCCACAGATACGCAGTATTTT.